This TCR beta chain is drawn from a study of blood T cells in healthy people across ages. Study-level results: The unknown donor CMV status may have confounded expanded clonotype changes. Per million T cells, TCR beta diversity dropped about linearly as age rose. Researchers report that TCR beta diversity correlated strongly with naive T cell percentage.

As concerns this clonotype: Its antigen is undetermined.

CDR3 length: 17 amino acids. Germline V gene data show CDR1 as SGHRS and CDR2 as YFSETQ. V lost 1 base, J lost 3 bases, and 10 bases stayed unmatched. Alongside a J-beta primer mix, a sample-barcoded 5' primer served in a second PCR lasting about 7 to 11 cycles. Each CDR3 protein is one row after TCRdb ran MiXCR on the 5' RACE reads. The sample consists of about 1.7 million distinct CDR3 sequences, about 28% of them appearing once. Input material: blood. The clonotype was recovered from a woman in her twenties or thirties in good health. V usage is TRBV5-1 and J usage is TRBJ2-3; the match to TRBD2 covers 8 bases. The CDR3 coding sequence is TGCGCCAGCAGCTTGTCGCGGGGCGGGGGGCAAACAGATACGCAGTATTTT. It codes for CASSLSRGGGQTDTQYF.